Each of the 29 T cell receptor beta chains below was sequenced from the same sample in a study of T cell changes during pregnancy in multiple sclerosis. The method was immunoSEQ multiplex PCR; TCRdb's version includes in-frame clones alone and lacks a portion of them. The table records approximately 48,000 clones, 85% to 95% of them present only once. This material consisted of CD4+ T cells from peripheral blood mononuclear cells, taken in the second trimester of pregnancy. These TCRs come from a female donor with multiple sclerosis, enrolled in a pregnancy study.

The gene calls are TRBV18 and TRBJ2-7; no definite D call. V was shortened by 5 bases and J by 3 bases, with 14 bases between the two germline ends. The CDR3 has 14 residues. CDR1 is KGHSH and CDR2 is LQKENI in the germline V gene. CDR3 sequence (DNA): TGTGCCAGCTCATTGGGCTCCCCCGGCTACGAGCAGTACTTC. Translation: CASSLGSPGYEQYF.

The rearrangement joins TRBV2 to TRBJ1-4; TRBD1 matches 8 bases. The trim removed 6 bases at V and 8 bases at J, leaving 11 bases unmatched. This CDR3 region has 15 residues. Germline V gene lookup returns CDR1 SNHLY and CDR2 FYNNEI. This CDR3 is CASSPGGTGYEKLFF. CDR3 nucleotides: TGTGCCAGCAGCCCCGGGGGGACAGGATACGAAAAACTGTTTTTT.

This clone was picked up a small number of times. V usage is TRBV4-2 and J usage is TRBJ1-1, with D possibly matching TRBD1 (6 bases). CDR1 and CDR2 (germline): LGHNA, YNFKEQ. V lost 5 bases, J lost 1 base, and 11 bases lay in between. The CDR3 loop spans 14 amino acids. The CDR3 DNA reads TGTGCCAGCAGCACTCGGACAGCGAACACTGAAGCTTTCTTT. Its translation: CASSTRTANTEAFF.

This chain uses TRBV7-2 with TRBJ2-7, with TRBD1 matching 8 bases. J lost 3 bases, V lost 5 bases, and 3 bases had no gene match. Germline values: CDR1 SGHTA, CDR2 FQGNSA. The CDR3 consists of 13 residues. CDR3 region: CASSHGQGYEQYF. In DNA form, the CDR3 reads TGTGCCAGCAGCCACGGACAGGGCTACGAGCAGTACTTC. The complete variable domain, with remaining parts taken from reference TRBV7-2 and TRBJ2-7, reads GAGVSQSPSNKVTEKGKDVELRCDPISGHTALYWYRQSLGQGLEFLIYFQGNSAPDKSGLPSDRFSAERTGGSVSTLTIQRTQQEDSAVYLCASSHGQGYEQYFGPGTRLTVT.

The V and J genes are TRBV18 and TRBJ1-1, with 7 bases fitting TRBD1. The CDR3 loop spans 14 amino acids. J was trimmed by 4 bases and V by 4 bases; bases with no gene match: 6. Germline V lookup: CDR1 KGHSH, CDR2 LQKENI. The CDR3 DNA follows: TGTGCCAGCTCACAACAGGGGTATAGCACTGAAGCTTTCTTT. Translation gives CASSQQGYSTEAFF.

This clone was detected only once. J is TRBJ2-3 and V is TRBV9, with D possibly TRBD2 on 6 matching bases. V was trimmed by 4 bases and J by 4 bases, leaving 22 bases between them. This CDR3 region has 17 residues. Germline-derived CDR1 and CDR2 are SGDLS and YYNGEE. In DNA, the CDR3 is TGTGCCAGCAGCTCCCTCCGAGGCGGGGTGGGAGCAGATACGCAGTATTTT. Encoded protein: CASSSLRGGVGADTQYF.

The V call is TRBV19, the J call TRBJ1-2; D is perhaps TRBD1 (5 bases). This CDR3 contains 14 residues. With 0 bases removed from V and 2 bases from J, the gap between germline ends came to 7 bases. Germline assignment: CDR1 LNHDA and CDR2 SQIVND (reference sequence). The CDR3 nucleotides are TGTGCCAGTAGTATAGAAAGGGGCAACTATGGCTACACCTTC. Protein product: CASSIERGNYGYTF.

CDR3 region: CASSLRGGYTVEQFF. As DNA, the CDR3 is TGCGCCAGCAGCTTAAGAGGGGGATACACCGTTGAGCAGTTCTTC. This chain joins TRBV5-1 and TRBJ2-1; TRBD1 might be the D (6 bases). V lost 2 bases and J lost 9, with 18 bases in between. In germline, CDR1 is SGHRS, CDR2 YFSETQ. The CDR3 is 15 amino acids.

V is TRBV27 and J is TRBJ2-1, with 9 bases matching TRBD2. The CDR3 is made up of 15 amino acids. V shed 7 bases and J 7 bases; nucleotides not matched to a gene: 11. In germline, CDR1 is MNHEY, CDR2 SMNVEV (reference sequence). In DNA form, the CDR3 reads TGTGCCAGCACTCAAACTAGCGGGCCGCGGAATGAGCAGTTCTTC. Amino acids: CASTQTSGPRNEQFF.

The rearrangement joins TRBV7-2 to TRBJ1-2; D might be TRBD1 (5 bases). The V gene lost 6 bases and the J gene lost 4 bases, with 21 bases spanning the gap. CDR3 length: 16 amino acids. The germline V gene encodes CDR1 SGHTA and CDR2 FQGNSA. The DNA for the CDR3 is TGTGCCAGCAGTCGGGGACCACTAGCCCCTCCCTATGGCTACACCTTC. Its translation is CASSRGPLAPPYGYTF.

This chain connects TRBV9 to TRBJ1-4, with unresolved D. CDR1 and CDR2 from the germline V gene are SGDLS and YYNGEE. The CDR3 is made up of 13 amino acids. The V and J ends lost 1 base and 3 bases respectively, with 4 bases between them. CDR3 DNA sequence: TGTGCCAGCAGCGTATCGGCTAATGAAAAACTGTTTTTT. As protein: CASSVSANEKLFF.

The chain carries TRBV11-2 and TRBJ2-2, with D uncertain. The CDR3 is 15 residues long. Trimming left V 5 bases short and J 4 bases short, with 14 bases between. Germline V gives CDR1 SGHAT, CDR2 FQNNGV. The CDR3 sequence: CASSPRDLSTGELFF. The CDR3 DNA follows: TGTGCCAGCAGCCCTCGCGATTTGAGCACCGGGGAGCTGTTTTTT.

The V gene is TRBV15, the J gene TRBJ1-2; perhaps TRBD1 as D (5 bases). V was clipped by 0 bases and J by 8 bases, with 16 bases between them. CDR3 size: 15 residues. Germline-derived CDR1 and CDR2 are LNHNV and YYDKDF (reference sequence). Here the CDR3 reads CATSRDKRQGEGYTF. CDR3 coding DNA: TGTGCCACCAGCAGAGATAAACGGCAGGGCGAGGGCTACACCTTC.

The rearrangement uses TRBV2 and TRBJ2-1, with TRBD2 matching over 7 bases. V lost 1 base to trimming and J lost 4 bases; unmatched junction nucleotides: 7. Looked up from germline, CDR1 is SNHLY and CDR2 is FYNNEI. The CDR3 has 16 residues. CDR3 in amino acids: CASSEVRASGYNEQFF. The CDR3 region has the DNA TGTGCCAGCAGTGAAGTCCGGGCTAGCGGATACAATGAGCAGTTCTTC.

This clone was counted once. The rearrangement links TRBV6-6 to TRBJ1-1; 12 nucleotides agree with TRBD1. The germline CDR1 and CDR2 sequences are MNHNY and SVGAGI (reference sequence). J was trimmed by 1 base and V by 6 bases; bases with no gene match: 3. This CDR3 spans 15 amino acids. Here the CDR3 reads CASRGQGAANTEAFF. The DNA of the CDR3 is TGTGCCAGCAGGGGACAGGGGGCGGCGAACACTGAAGCTTTCTTT.

The chain links TRBV12-5 to TRBJ1-1; 7 bases align to TRBD1. Trimming took 7 bases from V and 8 from J; bases not matched to a gene: 10. In germline, CDR1 is LGHNT, CDR2 FRNRAP. The CDR3 consists of 13 residues. For the CDR3, the DNA is TGTGCTAGTGAGGCCGGGGTGGGACAGGAAGCTTTCTTT. Encoded protein: CASEAGVGQEAFF.

The DNA of the CDR3 is TGCGCCAGCAGCTTGATAGGGAGGGAGACCCAGTACTTC. Its protein product is CASSLIGRETQYF. The chain uses TRBV5-1 and TRBJ2-5; maybe TRBD2 (6 bases). Trimming removed 1 base from V and 5 bases from J, with 9 bases in between. Germline CDR1 SGHRS, CDR2 YFSETQ. This CDR3 comprises 13 residues.

Here the CDR3 DNA reads TGTGCCAGCAGCTTAGATCGAGGAAGTGAAAAACTGTTTTTT. Amino acid sequence: CASSLDRGSEKLFF. The chain combines TRBV11-2 with TRBJ1-4; D not resolved. The V end lost 0 bases, the J end lost 7 bases, and 9 bases lay between the germline ends. CDR1 SGHAT and CDR2 FQNNGV come from the germline V gene. The CDR3 sequence is 14 residues long.

The chain has TRBV18 and TRBJ2-1, with a weak D call TRBD1 (7 bases). The germline V gene has CDR1 KGHSH and CDR2 LQKENI. V was clipped by 0 bases and J by 3 bases, with 12 bases between them. The CDR3 length is 16 residues. CDR3 region: CASSPPPQGGYNEQFF. For the CDR3, the DNA is TGTGCCAGCTCACCACCTCCGCAGGGGGGCTACAATGAGCAGTTCTTC.

The chain combines TRBV12-5 with TRBJ2-7; perhaps TRBD2 as D (7 bases). CDR3 length: 14 residues. Trimming pared 0 bases from V and 5 bases from J, leaving 11 bases between. Germline CDR1 and CDR2: LGHNT and FRNRAP. The CDR3 loop is CASGLVPGGHEQYF. DNA for the CDR3: TGTGCTAGTGGTTTGGTACCGGGGGGCCACGAGCAGTACTTC.

This clone is a singleton in its sample. The chain links TRBV5-1 to TRBJ2-5; TRBD2 aligns across 10 bases. V lost 9 bases to trimming and J lost 4 bases; unmatched junction nucleotides: 9. CDR3 length: 14 amino acids. Germline V gene data show CDR1 as SGHRS and CDR2 as YFSETQ. The CDR3 sequence is CATRRTSGVETQYF. For the CDR3, the DNA is TGCGCCACCAGACGTACTAGCGGGGTAGAGACCCAGTACTTC.

This sequence joins TRBV19 and TRBJ1-2; D gene ambiguous. CDR1 and CDR2 from the germline V gene are LNHDA and SQIVND (reference sequence). The CDR3 is 13 residues long. V was shortened by 4 bases and J by 0 bases, with 6 bases between the two germline ends. CDR3 DNA sequence: TGTGCCAGTAGTACGAGGCCTAACTATGGCTACACCTTC. This codes for CASSTRPNYGYTF.

The J gene is TRBJ2-7, the V gene TRBV7-3; 12 nucleotides match TRBD1. Trimming removed 2 bases from V and 6 bases from J; junction bases left unmatched: 2. The germline V gene has CDR1 SGHTA and CDR2 FQGTGA. The CDR3 covers 14 residues. CDR3 region: CASSLGTGGSEQYF. The CDR3 DNA is TGTGCCAGCAGCTTAGGGACAGGGGGCTCCGAGCAGTACTTC.

This clone has a single count. The J gene is TRBJ2-7, the V gene TRBV7-2; maybe TRBD1 (5 bases). With 5 bases removed from V and 3 bases from J, the gap between germline ends came to 5 bases. The CDR3 runs to 11 residues. Germline assignment: CDR1 SGHTA and CDR2 FQGNSA. The CDR3 loop is CASSRGYEQYF. Here the CDR3 DNA reads TGTGCCAGCAGCAGGGGCTACGAGCAGTACTTC.

V and J are TRBV6-5 and TRBJ2-5; the match to TRBD1 covers 7 bases. The CDR3 is 15 amino acids. V lost 6 bases, J lost 2 bases, and 9 bases stayed unmatched. Germline V CDR1 and CDR2: MNHEY, SVGAGI. The CDR3 bases are TGTGCCAGCAGCCCTAACCCGACAGGGCAAGAGACCCAGTACTTC. Translation gives CASSPNPTGQETQYF.

CDR3 amino acids: CSVVGTTSGNTIYF. For the CDR3, the DNA is TGCAGCGTTGTGGGGACTACGAGCGGAAACACCATATATTTT. The chain couples TRBV29-1 to TRBJ1-3, with D possibly TRBD1 on 5 matching bases. CDR1 is SQVTM and CDR2 is ANQGSEA in the germline V gene. V dropped 4 bases and J dropped 4 bases, with 14 bases sitting between them. The CDR3 consists of 14 residues.

The gene calls are TRBV4-2 and TRBJ2-1; tentative D call: TRBD1 (6 bases). Germline CDR1 is LGHNA and CDR2 is YNFKEQ. V was pared by 10 bases and J by 0 bases, with 10 bases between. This CDR3 comprises 13 residues. CDR3 bases: TGTGCCACTACAGGGCCCTCCTACAATGAGCAGTTCTTC. It codes for CATTGPSYNEQFF.

V and J are TRBV18 and TRBJ1-2; TRBD1 agrees at 10 bases. This CDR3 contains 14 residues. The germline CDR1 and CDR2 sequences are KGHSH and LQKENI. V was pared by 3 bases and J by 2 bases, with 0 bases of the junction left unmatched. As DNA, the CDR3 is TGTGCCAGCTCACCGGGACAGGGGAACTATGGCTACACCTTC. Amino acid sequence: CASSPGQGNYGYTF.

This chain joins TRBV19 and TRBJ1-2; 7 bases match TRBD1. Germline values: CDR1 LNHDA, CDR2 SQIVND (reference sequence). With V trimmed by 6 bases and J by 9 bases, 28 bases remained unmatched. This CDR3 spans 19 amino acids. The DNA of the CDR3 is TGTGCCAGTAGCCAACATGCCGGAAGGGGGCGAGGAGTACGGTGGAGCTACACCTTC. Encoded protein: CASSQHAGRGRGVRWSYTF.